Following are 25 T cell receptor beta chains from one sample sequenced in a study of blood T cell repertoires in COVID-19. This table comes from immunoSEQ multiplex PCR, and its TCRdb copy is limited to in-frame clones, with some not included. This table has hundreds of thousands of clones, about 88% appearing once. Sequencing input: peripheral blood. The receptors come from a man aged 55 to 69 with acute or convalescent COVID-19.

This clone was seen more than once but under ten times. V and J are TRBV18 and TRBJ1-1, with D possibly TRBD1 on 6 matching bases. The CDR3 totals 17 residues. Trimming pared 3 bases from V and 5 bases from J, leaving 22 bases between. CDR1 and CDR2 from the germline V gene are KGHSH and LQKENI. The CDR3 loop is CASSPFFLAGVMTEAFF. CDR3 sequence (DNA): TGTGCCAGCTCACCGTTCTTCTTGGCAGGGGTGATGACTGAAGCTTTCTTT.

The chain links TRBV7-2 to TRBJ1-3; a weak D match, TRBD1 (6 bases). V lost 6 bases and J lost 0, with 12 bases in between. Germline V lookup: CDR1 SGHTA, CDR2 FQGNSA. The CDR3 consists of 15 residues. CDR3 sequence: CASSVGQSSGNTIYF. The CDR3 DNA reads as TGTGCCAGCAGTGTCGGACAGAGCTCTGGAAACACCATATATTTT. Variable domain in full (rest from reference TRBV7-2 and TRBJ1-3): GAGVSQSPSNKVTEKGKDVELRCDPISGHTALYWYRQSLGQGLEFLIYFQGNSAPDKSGLPSDRFSAERTGGSVSTLTIQRTQQEDSAVYLCASSVGQSSGNTIYFGEGSWLTVV.

The chain couples TRBV7-9 to TRBJ2-2; TRBD1 is a possible D gene (5 bases). The CDR3 is 15 amino acids. Trimming cost V 5 bases and J 0 bases, with 10 bases left between them. CDR1 SEHNR and CDR2 FQNEAQ come from the germline V gene (reference sequence). CDR3 sequence reads: CASSLDTANTGELFF. In DNA form, the CDR3 reads TGTGCCAGCAGCCTGGACACCGCGAACACCGGGGAGCTGTTTTTT.

This clone came up many times. The rearrangement uses TRBV24-1 and TRBJ2-1; TRBD2 agrees at 7 bases. The germline V gene has CDR1 KGHDR and CDR2 SFDVKD. The CDR3 runs to 14 residues. The junction had 6 bases not matched to a gene; V was cut back by 3 bases and J by 8 bases. DNA of the CDR3: TGTGCCACCAGTGATACGACTAGCTTCTATGAGCAGTTCTTC. This sequence encodes CATSDTTSFYEQFF.

The gene calls are TRBV7-8 and TRBJ2-7, with 9 bases lining up with TRBD1. Trimming cost V 7 bases and J 5 bases; bases outside gene matches: 9. Germline CDR1 reads SGHVS; CDR2 reads FQNEAQ. The CDR3 contains 14 residues. The CDR3 protein is CASTVRDRVHEQYF. The CDR3 DNA reads as TGTGCCAGCACCGTACGGGACAGGGTCCACGAGCAGTACTTC. The full variable domain, in which reference TRBV7-8 and TRBJ2-7 provide the parts outside the CDR3, is GAGVSQSPRYKVAKRGQDVALRCDPISGHVSLFWYQQALGQGPEFLTYFQNEAQLDKSGLPSDRFFAERPEGSVSTLKIQRTQQEDSAVYLCASTVRDRVHEQYFGPGTRLTVT.

The chain has TRBV6-5 and TRBJ2-1, with 7 bases identical to TRBD2. Germline V lookup: CDR1 MNHEY, CDR2 SVGAGI. V dropped 8 bases and J dropped 1; count of bases not matched to a gene: 5. CDR3 length equals 14 residues. The CDR3 DNA reads TGTGCCAGCGGAGCGGGGCCTTCCTACAATGAGCAGTTCTTC. This gives the protein CASGAGPSYNEQFF.

The chain couples TRBV19 to TRBJ2-1; possibly TRBD2 for D (6 bases). V lost 4 bases, J lost 12 bases, and 16 bases lay in between. Germline loops: CDR1 LNHDA, CDR2 SQIVND (reference sequence). CDR3 length equals 13 residues. CDR3 DNA: TGTGCCAGTAGTAACGGGCTAAACGGGGGGCAGTTCTTC. This translates into CASSNGLNGGQFF.

V is TRBV6-8 and J is TRBJ2-1; 7 nucleotides agree with TRBD2. The CDR3 is 16 residues long. V dropped 2 bases and J dropped 9; count of bases not matched to a gene: 13. Germline V CDR1 and CDR2: MNHGY, SAAAGT. The CDR3 is CASSYPLLGGDGEQFF. CDR3 DNA sequence: TGTGCCAGCAGTTACCCGCTTTTGGGGGGGGACGGTGAGCAGTTCTTC.

V gene TRBV7-3 combines with J gene TRBJ1-3; possibly TRBD1 for D (5 bases). The CDR3 runs to 13 residues. V was trimmed by 4 bases and J by 11 bases, leaving 15 bases between them. Germline CDR1 and CDR2: SGHTA and FQGTGA. The chain's CDR3 is CASSSQYGAAIYF. The CDR3 bases are TGTGCCAGCAGCTCCCAGTATGGGGCGGCCATATATTTT.

CDR3 nucleotides: TGCGCCAGCAGCTCAGACAGCAATGAGCAGTTCTTC. This translates into CASSSDSNEQFF. This sequence joins TRBV5-1 and TRBJ2-1; tentative D call: TRBD1 (5 bases). Trimming shortened V by 3 bases and J by 6 bases, and 7 bases separated the two germline ends. Germline CDR1 is SGHRS and CDR2 is YFSETQ. This CDR3 is 12 amino acids long.

The chain recombines TRBV4-1 with TRBJ2-3; 10 bases are a match to TRBD2. The CDR3 is 18 residues long. Germline V gene data show CDR1 as MGHRA and CDR2 as YSYEKL. V was pared by 1 base and J by 9 bases, with 16 bases of the junction left unmatched. CDR3 loop: CASSQGGSGGLLSRTQYF. CDR3 sequence (DNA): TGCGCCAGCAGCCAAGGGGGTAGCGGGGGGCTCCTGTCGAGAACGCAGTATTTT.

The rearrangement joins TRBV4-3 to TRBJ1-5; D not certain. The germline CDR1 and CDR2 sequences are LGHNA and YSLEER. Trimming left V 0 bases short and J 6 bases short, with 12 bases between. The CDR3 has 15 amino acids. The CDR3 loop is CASSQDWAGIQPQHF. For the CDR3, the DNA is TGCGCCAGCAGCCAAGATTGGGCAGGTATTCAGCCCCAGCATTTT.

The J gene is TRBJ1-1, the V gene TRBV7-9; TRBD1 matches 9 bases. The CDR3 is 18 residues long. The ends lost 8 bases at V and 0 bases at J; junction bases unmatched: 16. Germline lookup yields CDR1 SEHNR and CDR2 FQNEAQ (reference sequence). The CDR3 DNA sequence: TGTGCCAGCGGATCCCTTCGGGGGACAGGGTTGTTGAACACTGAAGCTTTCTTT. Protein: CASGSLRGTGLLNTEAFF. The full variable domain, completed using reference TRBV7-9 and TRBJ1-1, is DTGVSQNPRHKITKRGQNVTFRCDPISEHNRLYWYRQTLGQGPEFLTYFQNEAQLEKSRLLSDRFSAERPKGSFSTLEIQRTEQGDSAMYLCASGSLRGTGLLNTEAFFGQGTRLTVV.

This chain joins TRBV30 and TRBJ2-5; 11 bases line up with TRBD1. V shed 0 bases, J shed 4 bases, and the junction held 7 bases outside the gene matches. Germline CDR1 reads GTSNPN; CDR2 reads SVGIG (reference sequence). This CDR3 has 16 amino acids. The CDR3 region has the DNA TGTGCCTGGAGTGTACGGCGGACAGGGGGCCGAGAGACCCAGTACTTC. The encoded protein is CAWSVRRTGGRETQYF.

The J gene is TRBJ2-3, the V gene TRBV11-2; D call uncertain. Germline V gene lookup returns CDR1 SGHAT and CDR2 FQNNGV. The CDR3 has 14 residues. V lost 0 bases and J 5 bases, leaving 9 bases between the germline ends. The CDR3 region is CASSLDRHIDTQYF. The CDR3 nucleotides are TGTGCCAGCAGCTTAGACAGGCACATAGATACGCAGTATTTT.

V and J are TRBV30 and TRBJ2-7, with D maybe TRBD2 (6 bases). Trimming removed 5 bases at V and 4 bases at J, with 12 bases between. The CDR3 is 12 residues long. Germline values: CDR1 GTSNPN, CDR2 SVGIG (reference sequence). CDR3 protein: CAWGGFGYEQYF. The CDR3 nucleotides are TGTGCCTGGGGGGGGTTCGGGTACGAGCAGTACTTC.

This rearrangement joins TRBV6-5 to TRBJ1-4; D is undetermined. The CDR3 has 15 residues. V gave up 7 bases and J gave up 6 bases, with 18 bases separating them. Germline V gives CDR1 MNHEY, CDR2 SVGAGI. CDR3 DNA: TGTGCCAGCAACCTTGAGACGCGGGCGTATGAAAAACTGTTTTTT. It codes for CASNLETRAYEKLFF.

This clone was counted a single time. This sequence joins TRBV4-3 and TRBJ1-5; D unresolved. The CDR3 has 14 residues. CDR1 is LGHNA and CDR2 is YSLEER in the germline V gene. Trimming pared 0 bases from V and 2 bases from J, leaving 5 bases between. CDR3 in DNA: TGCGCCAGCAGCCAAGACCGGGGCAATCAGCCCCAGCATTTT. Its protein product is CASSQDRGNQPQHF.

The chain employs TRBV6-5 and TRBJ1-6, with 9 bases matching TRBD1. The CDR3 is 13 amino acids. The V and J ends lost 5 bases and 8 bases, in that order; junction bases with no gene match: 1. CDR1 is MNHEY and CDR2 is SVGAGI in the germline V gene. The CDR3 DNA follows: TGTGCCAGCAGTCGGGACAGGGATTCACCCCTCCACTTT. As protein: CASSRDRDSPLHF.

The rearrangement uses TRBV27 and TRBJ1-1; no clear D gene. Germline CDR1 and CDR2: MNHEY and SMNVEV (reference sequence). CDR3 length: 16 residues. V dropped 5 bases and J dropped 5 bases, with 21 bases sitting between them. CDR3 sequence (DNA): TGTGCCAGCAGTCCAGCCGGGCTCCTTGGAGGAACTGAAGCTTTCTTT. It yields the protein CASSPAGLLGGTEAFF.

The chain is built from TRBV5-1 and TRBJ2-7; D perhaps matches TRBD2 (6 bases). Germline V lookup: CDR1 SGHRS, CDR2 YFSETQ. This CDR3 has 14 amino acids. V shed 4 bases and J shed 6 bases, with 17 bases lying between them. CDR3 protein: CASSPERGLGEQYF. Written as DNA, the CDR3 is TGCGCCAGCAGCCCCGAACGGGGGTTGGGCGAGCAGTACTTC.

This chain joins TRBV2 and TRBJ2-1, with D tentatively TRBD2 (6 bases). CDR1 is SNHLY and CDR2 is FYNNEI in the germline V gene. The V and J ends lost 6 bases and 7 bases respectively, with 10 bases between them. The CDR3 runs to 12 residues. CDR3 region: CASRDYSNEQFF. The CDR3 coding sequence is TGTGCCAGCAGGGACTACTCAAATGAGCAGTTCTTC.

This chain links TRBV6-8 with TRBJ1-2, with a tentative D call TRBD1 (6 bases). The CDR3 spans 12 residues. Germline V gene data show CDR1 as MNHGY and CDR2 as SAAAGT. Trimming stripped 6 bases from V and 6 bases from J, with 11 bases between. CDR3 region: CASSQTGDGYTF. DNA of the CDR3: TGTGCCAGCAGCCAGACAGGAGATGGCTACACCTTC.

V is TRBV7-3 and J is TRBJ2-1, with D unresolved. CDR3 size: 15 residues. Germline CDR1 and CDR2: SGHTA and FQGTGA. Trimming pared 2 bases from V and 10 bases from J, leaving 18 bases between. The CDR3 loop is CASSLGVPTGGEQFF. CDR3 DNA sequence: TGTGCCAGCAGCTTAGGAGTGCCAACGGGTGGGGAGCAGTTCTTC.

The chain employs TRBV7-6 and TRBJ2-6, with D hard to call. The V gene's germline CDR1 is SGHVS and CDR2 FNYEAQ. The CDR3 is made up of 13 amino acids. V lost 6 bases, J lost 2 bases, and 5 bases lay in between. CDR3 coding DNA: TGTGCCAGCAGTCCCGCTGGGGCCAACGTCCTGACTTTC. Its protein product is CASSPAGANVLTF. The complete variable domain, with remaining parts taken from reference TRBV7-6 and TRBJ2-6, reads GAGVSQSPRYKVTKRGQDVALRCDPISGHVSLYWYRQALGQGPEFLTYFNYEAQQDKSGLPNDRFSAERPEGSISTLTIQRTEQRDSAMYRCASSPAGANVLTFGAGSRLTVL.